Listed below are T cell receptor beta chains from one sample, sequenced in a study of beta chain features in type 1 diabetes. The repertoire was sequenced with immunoSEQ multiplex PCR; TCRdb's copy has only in-frame clones and lacks some. The sample carries some 150,000 clones, 40% to 55% recorded once. The specimen was Tregs from blood. Receptors originate from a man aged 18 to 29 in good health. The CDR3 runs from the conserved cysteine through the conserved F or W. The D gene is left open where the match is weak. The listing skips clone size in some rows; elsewhere it reads once, few, many or a size class.

D gene: .
clone size: .
J gene: TRBJ1-2
V gene: TRBV6-1
CDR3 DNA: TGTGCCAGCAGTCCTTTTGTGCAGACTAATGGCTACACCTTC
CDR3 protein: CASSPFVQTNGYTF

D gene: .
clone size: .
J gene: TRBJ2-6
V gene: TRBV5-1
CDR3 DNA: TGCGCCAGCAGCCAACAGGGTTGGGTTGGGGCCAACGTCCTGACTTTC
CDR3 protein: CASSQQGWVGANVLTF

D gene: .
clone size: few
J gene: TRBJ2-7
V gene: TRBV7-2
CDR3 DNA: TGTGCCAGCAGCTTACTCGGTTACGAGCAGTACTTC
CDR3 protein: CASSLLGYEQYF

D gene: TRBD1
clone size: few
J gene: TRBJ2-7
V gene: TRBV27
CDR3 DNA: TGTGCCAGCAGTAAACAGGGACAGGCGCCCTACGAGCAGTACTTC
CDR3 protein: CASSKQGQAPYEQYF

D gene: TRBD2
clone size: .
J gene: TRBJ2-1
V gene: TRBV7-3
CDR3 DNA: TGTGCCAGCAGCTTAAGACCGGGACTAGAATACAATGAGCAGTTCTTC
CDR3 protein: CASSLRPGLEYNEQFF

D gene: TRBD2
clone size: .
J gene: TRBJ2-7
V gene: TRBV28
CDR3 DNA: TGTGCCAGCGGAGAAGCGGGAGGTATTGGGCAGTACTTC
CDR3 protein: CASGEAGGIGQYF

D gene: .
clone size: few
J gene: TRBJ2-5
V gene: TRBV7-3
CDR3 DNA: TGTGCCAGCAGCGGAACGGGGTACCGGGGGGAGACCCAGTACTTC
CDR3 protein: CASSGTGYRGETQYF

D gene: TRBD2
clone size: .
J gene: TRBJ2-7
V gene: TRBV4-2
CDR3 DNA: TGTGCCAGCAGCCAATTAATCAGTAGCGGGGGGGCCTACGAGCAGTACTTC
CDR3 protein: CASSQLISSGGAYEQYF

D gene: .
clone size: .
J gene: TRBJ2-7
V gene: TRBV5-1
CDR3 DNA: TGCGCCAGCAGCTTGGTTCCCAACTCCTACGAGCAGTACTTC
CDR3 protein: CASSLVPNSYEQYF

D gene: TRBD2
clone size: few
J gene: TRBJ2-7
V gene: TRBV9
CDR3 DNA: TGTGCCAGCAGCGTAGGGGCGGGGGGGCTCGAGCAGTACTTC
CDR3 protein: CASSVGAGGLEQYF

D gene: TRBD1
clone size: .
J gene: TRBJ2-7
V gene: TRBV27
CDR3 DNA: TGTGCCAGCAGTCCCGGGACAGGGCGGGGGTACGAGCAGTACTTC
CDR3 protein: CASSPGTGRGYEQYF

D gene: .
clone size: .
J gene: TRBJ2-3
V gene: TRBV9
CDR3 DNA: TGTGCCAGCCAAGGGGTCTGGGGCACAGATACGCAGTATTTT
CDR3 protein: CASQGVWGTDTQYF

D gene: TRBD2
clone size: .
J gene: TRBJ2-5
V gene: TRBV14
CDR3 DNA: TGTGCCAGCAGCCTCTCCGGACTAGCGGGGGGGTACCAAGAGACCCAGTACTTC
CDR3 protein: CASSLSGLAGGYQETQYF

D gene: TRBD1
clone size: .
J gene: TRBJ2-1
V gene: TRBV19
CDR3 DNA: TGTGCCAGTACCCTCAGCGGGACAGGGGGCAATGAGCAGTTCTTC
CDR3 protein: CASTLSGTGGNEQFF

D gene: TRBD1
clone size: .
J gene: TRBJ2-7
V gene: TRBV10-3
CDR3 DNA: TGTGCCATCAGTGGGGGACAGGGGGCTTTCTACGAGCAGTACTTC
CDR3 protein: CAISGGQGAFYEQYF

D gene: .
clone size: few
J gene: TRBJ1-1
V gene: TRBV29-1
CDR3 DNA: TGCAGCGTTAAGGGAGCCTTGACAGCTTTCTTT
CDR3 protein: CSVKGALTAFF

D gene: .
clone size: few
J gene: TRBJ2-1
V gene: TRBV7-2
CDR3 DNA: TGTGCCAGCAGCTTAGGCCGCCGGCTAGCTCTGTACAATGAGCAGTTCTTC
CDR3 protein: CASSLGRRLALYNEQFF

D gene: .
clone size: .
J gene: TRBJ2-7
V gene: TRBV6-5
CDR3 DNA: TGTGCCAGCAGTTCGGGACTCAACCCAACCATCTACGAGCAGTACTTC
CDR3 protein: CASSSGLNPTIYEQYF

D gene: .
clone size: few
J gene: TRBJ2-1
V gene: TRBV29-1
CDR3 DNA: TGCAGCGTTGAGTACAGGGAAGGCTCATATTATGGGAATGAGCAGTTCTTC
CDR3 protein: CSVEYREGSYYGNEQFF

D gene: TRBD1
clone size: .
J gene: TRBJ1-2
V gene: TRBV6-5
CDR3 DNA: TGTGCCAGCAGTCAGACAGGGACTAACTATGGCTACACCTTC
CDR3 protein: CASSQTGTNYGYTF

D gene: .
clone size: .
J gene: TRBJ1-1
V gene: TRBV28
CDR3 DNA: TGTGCCAGCAGTGATGTAGGGGGGGGCACTGAAGCTTTCTTT
CDR3 protein: CASSDVGGGTEAFF

D gene: TRBD1
clone size: .
J gene: TRBJ1-1
V gene: TRBV4-2
CDR3 DNA: TGTGCCAGCAGCCACCCCCGGGACAGATATCGAGCTTTCTTT
CDR3 protein: CASSHPRDRYRAFF

D gene: .
clone size: .
J gene: TRBJ2-2
V gene: TRBV6-5
CDR3 DNA: TGTGCCAGCAGGCCTCCGGTGGCCGGGGAGCTGTTTTTT
CDR3 protein: CASRPPVAGELFF

D gene: .
clone size: .
J gene: TRBJ2-2
V gene: TRBV5-1
CDR3 DNA: TGCGCCAGCAGCTTGGACAGGATGACCGGGGAGCTGTTTTTT
CDR3 protein: CASSLDRMTGELFF

D gene: .
clone size: few
J gene: TRBJ2-1
V gene: TRBV19
CDR3 DNA: TGTGCCAGTAGTGCCGGACAGCCAGGATACAATGAGCAGTTCTTC
CDR3 protein: CASSAGQPGYNEQFF

D gene: TRBD2
clone size: .
J gene: TRBJ2-3
V gene: TRBV6-6
CDR3 DNA: TGTGCCAGCAGCCCGACTAGCAGGCAGTATTTT
CDR3 protein: CASSPTSRQYF

D gene: TRBD1
clone size: few
J gene: TRBJ2-5
V gene: TRBV27
CDR3 DNA: TGTGCCAGCAGTCGACAGGGGGTCCGAGAGACCCAGTACTTC
CDR3 protein: CASSRQGVRETQYF